This T cell receptor (beta chain) was sequenced for a study of CXCR3-negative and CXCR3-positive naive CD8 T cells. General study findings and limits: Each naive subset displayed comparably high diversity, whereas memory CD8+ cells displayed much lower diversity. Compared with CXCR3-negative naive cells, CXCR3-positive naive cells showed more hydrophobic TRB CDR3s.

Through 5' RACE with UMI labels, the TRB cDNA libraries were prepared. TCRdb reprocessed the 5' RACE reads and reports one entry per CDR3 protein, with no DNA. This specimen shows about 63,000 distinct CDR3 sequences; the ten leading clones hold over 4%. The authors gated naive CD8+ T cells as CD45RO-CCR7+CD27+CD95-. This CDR3 has 15 residues. In germline, CDR1 is SEHNR, CDR2 FQNEAQ (reference sequence). As concerns this clonotype: No antigen is known for it.

The chain carries TRBV7-9 and TRBJ2-2; TCRdb returns TRBD1, unconfirmable since there is no DNA. The sample taken for sequencing was naive CXCR3+ CD8+ T cells from blood. Indicated subset: CD45RO-CCR7+CD27+CD95- naive CD8+ T cells expressing CXCR3 (TNR3+). This TCR was recovered from a human donor in good health. Some clones in this sample may be carry-over from other donors' samples. The CDR3 loop reads CASSSNRGNPGELFF.